The clone carrying this T cell receptor (beta chain) was seen only once. The antigen is unknown. Germline V gives CDR1 SEHNR, CDR2 FQNEAQ (reference sequence). V lost 5 bases to trimming and J lost 2 bases, with 9 bases between them. The CDR3 totals 13 residues. Primers included in the PCR were 60 Vbeta and 13 Jbeta primers. Sequenced by immunoSEQ multiplex PCR; TCRdb stores in-frame clones only, minus some. The sample holds approximately 210,000 clones, roughly 80% seen once. The data belong to a study of cytomegalovirus exposure and HLA in healthy donors. Findings of the study overall: The study put roughly 160 TCR beta chains on its list as cytomegalovirus-associated. An analysis that was carried out later associated approximately 15,000 TCR beta sequences with HLA alleles at 0.05 false discovery rate.

The sequencing input was PBMCs. The TCR originated in a male donor in good health and CMV-seropositive. J is TRBJ1-1 and V is TRBV7-9; tentatively, D is TRBD1 (6 bases). DNA for the CDR3: TGTGCCAGCAGCCCGGGACAAAACACTGAAGCTTTCTTT. This codes for CASSPGQNTEAFF.